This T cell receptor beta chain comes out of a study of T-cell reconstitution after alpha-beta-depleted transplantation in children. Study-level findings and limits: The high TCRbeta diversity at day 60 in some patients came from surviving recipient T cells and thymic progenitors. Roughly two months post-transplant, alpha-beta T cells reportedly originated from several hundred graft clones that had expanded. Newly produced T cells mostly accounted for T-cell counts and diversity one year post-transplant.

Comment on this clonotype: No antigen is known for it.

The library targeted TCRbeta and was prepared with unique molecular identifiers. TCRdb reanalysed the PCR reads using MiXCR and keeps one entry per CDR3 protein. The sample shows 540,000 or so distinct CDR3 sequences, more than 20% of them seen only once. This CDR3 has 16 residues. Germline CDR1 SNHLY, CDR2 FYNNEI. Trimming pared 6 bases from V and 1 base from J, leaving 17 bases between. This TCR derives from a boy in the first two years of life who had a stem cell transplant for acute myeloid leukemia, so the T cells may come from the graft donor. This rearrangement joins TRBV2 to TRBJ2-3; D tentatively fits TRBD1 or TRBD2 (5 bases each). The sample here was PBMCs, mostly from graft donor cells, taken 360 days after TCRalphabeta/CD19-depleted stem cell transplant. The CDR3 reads CASRKTMGERTDTQYF. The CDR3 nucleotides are TGTGCCAGCAGAAAAACTATGGGGGAGCGCACAGATACGCAGTATTTT.